A selection of T cell receptor beta chains follows, all from one sample in a study of PD-1 blockade in classical Hodgkin lymphoma. Sequenced by immunoSEQ multiplex PCR; TCRdb stores in-frame clones only, minus some. The sample shows 9,000 to 10,000 clones, approximately 88% of them seen only once. This specimen was CD4+ T cells from blood, taken before the fourth cycle of nivolumab. Every receptor here comes from a human donor with classical Hodgkin lymphoma. Both conserved end residues are part of each CDR3. A D gene is named only where the DNA matches it firmly. Clone sizes are given selectively: once, few, many, or a class where the clone is expanded.

clone size: .; D gene: TRBD1; J gene: TRBJ1-2; V gene: TRBV6-1; CDR3 DNA: TGTGCCAGCAGTACGGGACAGGGAACGGATGGCTACACCTTC; CDR3 protein: CASSTGQGTDGYTF
clone size: .; D gene: .; J gene: TRBJ2-2; V gene: TRBV7-2; CDR3 DNA: TGTGCCAGCAGCTTAGCCAGGGCCAACACCGGGGAGCTGTTTTTT; CDR3 protein: CASSLARANTGELFF
clone size: few; D gene: .; J gene: TRBJ1-1; V gene: TRBV18; CDR3 DNA: TGTGCCAGCTCACCATCCGGTCGCACGTTGAACACTGAAGCTTTCTTT; CDR3 protein: CASSPSGRTLNTEAFF
clone size: .; D gene: .; J gene: TRBJ1-4; V gene: TRBV18; CDR3 DNA: TGTGCCAGCTCACCGGGCTCCCGGGAGTGGGAAAAACTGTTTTTT; CDR3 protein: CASSPGSREWEKLFF
clone size: .; D gene: .; J gene: TRBJ2-3; V gene: TRBV7-2; CDR3 DNA: TGTGCCAGCAGCCGGGACACTCTAAGCACAGATACGCAGTATTTT; CDR3 protein: CASSRDTLSTDTQYF
clone size: .; D gene: .; J gene: TRBJ2-7; V gene: TRBV25-1; CDR3 DNA: TGTGCCAGCAGTGGACCAAGGGCCTACGAGCAGTACTTC; CDR3 protein: CASSGPRAYEQYF
clone size: .; D gene: TRBD1; J gene: TRBJ2-7; V gene: TRBV7-9; CDR3 DNA: TGTGCCAGCAGCTCCTGGCGGGACAGGGACTACGAGCAGTACTTC; CDR3 protein: CASSSWRDRDYEQYF
clone size: .; D gene: .; J gene: TRBJ2-3; V gene: TRBV19; CDR3 DNA: TGTGCCAGTACCCCCGGCCACAGCACAGATACGCAGTATTTT; CDR3 protein: CASTPGHSTDTQYF
clone size: .; D gene: .; J gene: TRBJ2-1; V gene: TRBV20-1; CDR3 DNA: TGCAGTGCTAGATGGGGCAATGAGCAGTTCTTC; CDR3 protein: CSARWGNEQFF
clone size: .; D gene: .; J gene: TRBJ2-5; V gene: TRBV7-2; CDR3 DNA: TGTGCCAGCAGCTTCAGCCAAAAAGAGACCCAGTACTTC; CDR3 protein: CASSFSQKETQYF
clone size: few; D gene: .; J gene: TRBJ2-7; V gene: TRBV7-9; CDR3 DNA: TGTGCCAGCAGCTTAGGTTCTCTATCCTACGAGCAGTACTTC; CDR3 protein: CASSLGSLSYEQYF
clone size: .; D gene: TRBD2; J gene: TRBJ2-7; V gene: TRBV19; CDR3 DNA: TGTGCCAGTAGTTCCAACTCAGCGGGACGCTCCTACGAGCAGTACTTC; CDR3 protein: CASSSNSAGRSYEQYF
clone size: .; D gene: TRBD2; J gene: TRBJ2-1; V gene: TRBV15; CDR3 DNA: TGTGCCACCAGCAGGACTAGCGAATACAATGAGCAGTTCTTC; CDR3 protein: CATSRTSEYNEQFF
clone size: .; D gene: TRBD2; J gene: TRBJ2-1; V gene: TRBV18; CDR3 DNA: TGTGCCAGCTCCCCACTTGACTTACTAGCGGGAACTTACAATGAGCAGTTCTTC; CDR3 protein: CASSPLDLLAGTYNEQFF
clone size: .; D gene: .; J gene: TRBJ1-2; V gene: TRBV29-1; CDR3 DNA: TGCAGCGTTGAAGTGTCAGGGTTCGGCCCCCACACCTTC; CDR3 protein: CSVEVSGFGPHTF
clone size: .; D gene: .; J gene: TRBJ2-7; V gene: TRBV7-6; CDR3 DNA: TGTGCCAGCAGCCCCTTTTCGGGGCAACCCTTCTACGAGCAGTACTTC; CDR3 protein: CASSPFSGQPFYEQYF
clone size: .; D gene: TRBD1; J gene: TRBJ1-2; V gene: TRBV7-7; CDR3 DNA: TGTGCTAGCAGCCCAGGACGCCGGGACAGACCTATTAACTATGGCTACACCTTC; CDR3 protein: CASSPGRRDRPINYGYTF
clone size: .; D gene: TRBD1; J gene: TRBJ2-5; V gene: TRBV27; CDR3 DNA: TGTGCCAGCAGTTCGACAGGGTGGGGGTTAGAGACCCAGTACTTC; CDR3 protein: CASSSTGWGLETQYF
clone size: .; D gene: .; J gene: TRBJ2-1; V gene: TRBV5-1; CDR3 DNA: TGCGCCAGCAGCTTGGCCGGGCAAAACAATGAGCAGTTCTTC; CDR3 protein: CASSLAGQNNEQFF
clone size: .; D gene: .; J gene: TRBJ2-3; V gene: TRBV9; CDR3 DNA: TGTGCCAGCAGCGTAGACCTGGCGGATACGCAGTATTTT; CDR3 protein: CASSVDLADTQYF
clone size: .; D gene: .; J gene: TRBJ2-7; V gene: TRBV7-2; CDR3 DNA: TGTGCCAGCAGCGGCAGGGGCGGGTACGAGCAGTACTTC; CDR3 protein: CASSGRGGYEQYF
clone size: .; D gene: .; J gene: TRBJ2-5; V gene: TRBV19; CDR3 DNA: TGTGCCAGTAGTACCGGTGGGCCCAGGAAGACCCAGTACTTC; CDR3 protein: CASSTGGPRKTQYF
clone size: .; D gene: .; J gene: TRBJ2-3; V gene: TRBV4-1; CDR3 DNA: TGCGCCAGCAGCCAAGAGTTGGAGGTCACCCCCACAGATACGCAGTATTTT; CDR3 protein: CASSQELEVTPTDTQYF
clone size: .; D gene: .; J gene: TRBJ2-1; V gene: TRBV6-5; CDR3 DNA: TGTGCCAGCAGCTTGGAGAGCGAGCAGTTCTTC; CDR3 protein: CASSLESEQFF
clone size: .; D gene: .; J gene: TRBJ1-2; V gene: TRBV19; CDR3 DNA: TGTGCCAGTAGTATTGAGGGGTTAGGCTATGGCTACACCTTC; CDR3 protein: CASSIEGLGYGYTF
clone size: .; D gene: .; J gene: TRBJ1-3; V gene: TRBV18; CDR3 DNA: TGTGCCAGCTCACCAGCGGGCTCTGGAAACACCATATATTTT; CDR3 protein: CASSPAGSGNTIYF
clone size: .; D gene: TRBD2; J gene: TRBJ2-3; V gene: TRBV5-1; CDR3 DNA: TGCGCCAGCAGAGGGCTAGCGGGAGATACGCAGTATTTT; CDR3 protein: CASRGLAGDTQYF
clone size: .; D gene: TRBD1; J gene: TRBJ2-1; V gene: TRBV4-3; CDR3 DNA: TGCGCCAGCAGCCAAGATCCCCGGGACAGGGAGTACAATGAGCAGTTCTTC; CDR3 protein: CASSQDPRDREYNEQFF
clone size: .; D gene: .; J gene: TRBJ2-7; V gene: TRBV4-3; CDR3 DNA: TGCGCCAGCAGCCACGATTTAACCTACGAGCAGTACTTC; CDR3 protein: CASSHDLTYEQYF
clone size: once; D gene: .; J gene: TRBJ1-4; V gene: TRBV25-1; CDR3 DNA: TGTGCCAGCAGTGACCAAGGTGCAACTAATGAAAAACTGTTTTTT; CDR3 protein: CASSDQGATNEKLFF